A single sample is the source of the 5 T cell receptor beta chains below, sequenced in a study of tissue T cells after allogeneic stem cell transplantation. Profiled with immunoSEQ multiplex PCR; TCRdb holds only in-frame clones, not every one. The sample shows fewer than 3,000 clones, around 62% of them seen only once. Material: gut tissue. These receptors came from a female BALB/c mouse in good health. Strain haplotype (MHC): H2-d.

With respect to this clone: Mouse names are used for the genes. The CDR3 end is not reached by the read, which stops 1 residue before it; the germline J gene fills it in. J is TRBJ2-1 and V is TRBV13-1; 8 bases match TRBD2. V shed 4 bases and J 6 bases; nucleotides not matched to a gene: 6. Per germline, CDR1 NSHNY and CDR2 SYGAGN. The CDR3 covers 14 residues. CDR3 DNA (partial): TGTGCCAGCAGTAGACTGGGGCCTGCTGCTGAGCAGTTC. This translates into CASSRLGPAAEQF. The whole CDR3 sequence reads CASSRLGPAAEQFF.

In this sample, this clone turned up once. Genes and germline come from the mouse. Read coverage stops 1 residue before the CDR3 terminus; the germline J gene supplies the remainder. The chain joins TRBV31 to TRBJ2-3; D gene ambiguous. Germline CDR1 GKSSPN, CDR2 SITVG. The CDR3 spans 13 residues. The germline V and J ends were trimmed by 1 base and 0 bases, with 5 bases remaining between them. The CDR3 bases that were read are TGTGCCTGGAGTCAGGGAAGTGCAGAAACGCTGTAT. Residues: CAWSQGSAETLY. The entire CDR3 reads CAWSQGSAETLYF.

A note on this clone: Mouse germline and gene names are used. The read terminates 1 residue ahead of where the CDR3 ends, so the germline J gene completes it. The V gene is TRBV13-2, the J gene TRBJ1-4; 10 nucleotides match TRBD1. Per germline, CDR1 NNHNN and CDR2 SYGAGS (reference sequence). This CDR3 contains 14 residues. J gave up 4 bases and V 5 bases, and 2 bases lay outside the gene matches. CDR3 DNA, as far as it was read: TGTGCCAGCGGGACAGGGGGCAACAACGAAAGATTATTT. Residues: CASGTGGNNERLF. The full CDR3 protein reads CASGTGGNNERLFF.

This clone has only a few counts. Gene names are the mouse ones. The read terminates 1 residue before the CDR3 end, so the remaining end is supplied by the germline J gene. The chain joins TRBV4 to TRBJ1-2; 8 bases map to TRBD1. The CDR3 length is 13 residues. Trimming took 6 bases from V and 2 from J; bases not matched to a gene: 2. Per germline, CDR1 LGHDT and CDR2 YNNKQL (reference sequence). This CDR3 reads CASSRQGNSDYTF. Incomplete CDR3 DNA: TGTGCCAGCAGTCGACAGGGGAACTCCGACTACACC.

For this clone: Mouse germline and gene names are used. The read terminates 1 residue before the CDR3 end, so the remaining end is supplied by the germline J gene. V is TRBV13-2 and J is TRBJ2-5; TRBD2 matches at 9 bases. The CDR3 totals 15 residues. From germline, CDR1 is NNHNN and CDR2 SYGAGS (reference sequence). With V trimmed by 0 bases and J by 1 base, 0 bases remained unmatched. CDR3 bases read: TGTGCCAGCGGTGATGCTGGGGGGGACCAAGACACCCAGTAC. Translating it yields CASGDAGGDQDTQY. The entire CDR3 is CASGDAGGDQDTQYF.